This entry features one TCR beta chain sequence. Its antigen is still unknown. Looked up from germline, CDR1 is SGHTA and CDR2 is FQGNSA. Trimming pared 5 bases from V and 5 bases from J, leaving 9 bases between. This CDR3 is built from 13 residues. The investigators reverse transcribed all of the isolated RNA, so they sequenced expressed TCRB transcripts. For naive, central memory and regulatory T cell samples, reads averaged around 3.6 million. Produced via immunoSEQ multiplex PCR; TCRdb's table is partial and in-frame only. Here the sample spans approximately 160,000 clones, over 7.5% being singletons. These data are taken from a study of beta chain features in type 1 diabetes. Study-wide findings and caveats: Significant though moderate, a shortening of TCRB CDR3s appeared in all four CD4+ subsets of Type 1 diabetes patients.

It was via CD45RO/CCR7/CD25/CD127/CD95/CD27 that CD4+ naive, central memory, regulatory and stem cell-like memory cells were sorted. Populations obtained by sorting all exceeded 95% purity. The chain links TRBV7-2 to TRBJ2-2; D is undetermined. The source of this sequence is a young man in good health. Sequenced sample: central memory CD4+ T cells from blood. The CDR3 bases are TGTGCCAGCAGCCCCCGGTCTACCGGGGAGCTGTTTTTT. This sequence encodes CASSPRSTGELFF.